A single sample gave rise to the 10 T cell receptor beta chains below, sequenced in a study of T cell responses to AZD1222 COVID-19 vaccine. Sequencing was performed with immunoSEQ multiplex PCR; in TCRdb, only in-frame clones are kept and a portion is missing. In the table there are over 85,000 clones, about 90% of which are singletons. This specimen was peripheral blood, taken on day 0 of AZD1222 vaccination. These receptors originate from an adult in good health.

This chain joins TRBV2 and TRBJ1-1; 8 bases fit TRBD1. The CDR3 is made up of 14 amino acids. The germline CDR1 and CDR2 sequences are SNHLY and FYNNEI. V dropped 4 bases and J dropped 1; count of bases not matched to a gene: 2. The CDR3 sequence: CASSATGANTEAFF. In DNA form, the CDR3 reads TGTGCCAGCAGTGCGACAGGGGCGAACACTGAAGCTTTCTTT. The whole variable domain, remainder taken from reference TRBV2 and TRBJ1-1, is EPEVTQTPSHQVTQMGQEVILRCVPISNHLYFYWYRQILGQKVEFLVSFYNNEISEKSEIFDDQFSVERPDGSNFTLKIRSTKLEDSAMYFCASSATGANTEAFFGQGTRLTVV.

The gene calls are TRBV6-5 and TRBJ2-1, with 7 bases lining up with TRBD2. The trim removed 7 bases at V and 6 bases at J, leaving 12 bases unmatched. The germline V gene encodes CDR1 MNHEY and CDR2 SVGAGI. The CDR3 spans 15 residues. The CDR3 DNA reads TGTGCCAGCACTCTAGCGGCAAACTCCCCCAATGAGCAGTTCTTC. Protein sequence: CASTLAANSPNEQFF.

V usage is TRBV20-1 and J usage is TRBJ1-2; D gene unclear. CDR3 length: 11 amino acids. The germline gives CDR1 DFQATT, CDR2 SNEGSKA (reference sequence). V shed 3 bases and J shed 6 bases, with 8 bases lying between them. The CDR3 sequence: CSASPNDGYTF. The CDR3 DNA reads TGCAGTGCTAGCCCCAACGATGGCTACACCTTC.

The chain combines TRBV24-1 with TRBJ2-7; a weak D match, TRBD1 (6 bases). Germline-derived CDR1 and CDR2 are KGHDR and SFDVKD. The CDR3 consists of 15 residues. V was clipped by 4 bases and J by 2 bases, with 14 bases between them. The CDR3 DNA sequence: TGTGCCACCAGTGACTCAGACAGGCCCACCTACGAGCAGTACTTC. Its protein product is CATSDSDRPTYEQYF.

The genes are TRBV11-2 and TRBJ1-5, with D possibly being TRBD1 (6 bases). The V gene's germline CDR1 is SGHAT and CDR2 FQNNGV. The CDR3 is 15 residues long. V was trimmed by 5 bases and J by 0 bases, leaving 11 bases between them. The CDR3: CASSHSDSSNQPQHF. Written as DNA, the CDR3 is TGTGCCAGCAGCCACTCGGACAGTAGCAATCAGCCCCAGCATTTT.

In the case of this clone: At one boundary the junction diverges from the germline segment, which might be a read error. The CDR3 here is CASSSLPSGSLNEQFF. The CDR3 DNA reads as TGTGCTAGCAGCTCCCTCCCTAGCGGGAGCTTAAATGAGCAGTTCTTC. The chain recombines TRBV7-7 with TRBJ2-1; 10 nucleotides agree with TRBD2. The CDR3 covers 16 residues. The germline V gene has CDR1 SSHAT and CDR2 FNYEAQ (reference sequence).

The chain uses TRBV29-1 and TRBJ2-7; 10 bases are shared with TRBD2. This CDR3 has 14 residues. CDR1 is SQVTM and CDR2 is ANQGSEA in the germline V gene. The J segment lost 0 bases and the V segment lost 6 bases, leaving 5 bases of the junction unmatched. CDR3 nucleotide sequence: TGCAGCGTCGACTCTAGCGGGAGCTCCTACGAGCAGTACTTC. Translated, it gives CSVDSSGSSYEQYF.

This clone has just one count. The chain is built from TRBV6-1 and TRBJ2-7; D gene uncertain. Germline V CDR1 and CDR2: MNHNS, SASEGT. This CDR3 has 14 residues. V lost 0 bases to trimming and J lost 4 bases, with 10 bases between them. CDR3 protein: CASSEALTTYEQYF. The DNA for the CDR3 is TGTGCCAGCAGTGAAGCGCTGACGACTTACGAGCAGTACTTC.

The V gene is TRBV19, the J gene TRBJ1-5, with 8 bases identical to TRBD1. CDR1 is LNHDA, CDR2 SQIVND, per germline (reference sequence). Losses at the gene ends were 4 bases for V and 7 bases for J; bases not matched to a gene: 9. The CDR3 runs 15 residues. CDR3 DNA sequence: TGTGCCAGTAGTAATTACAGGGGGAGTAGCCAGCCCCAGCATTTT. Protein product: CASSNYRGSSQPQHF.

The chain combines TRBV3-1 (or the pseudogene TRBV3-2) with TRBJ2-1; D gene ambiguous. The length of the CDR3 is 13 residues. CDR1 LGHDT and CDR2 YNNKEL come from the germline V gene (reference sequence). Trimming stripped 3 bases from V and 9 bases from J, with 12 bases between. This CDR3 is CASSQRVGSEQFF. For the CDR3, the DNA is TGTGCCAGCAGCCAGAGAGTCGGCTCTGAGCAGTTCTTC.